This TCR beta chain was recovered during a study of human T cells and chemical hapten exposure. General study points: There were significantly more large CDR3 similarity clusters among expanded TCRs than among controls.

The table lists this clonotype with many counts. Its antigen is undetermined. TCRdb used MiXCR to reprocess the RACE reads, holding one entry per CDR3 protein. The repertoire holds 75,000 to 100,000 distinct CDR3 sequences, with roughly a tenth as singletons. Documented time point: patch test 1, 2 weeks after DPC sensitization. The treatment was: therapeutic diphenylcyclopropenone sensitization with weekly scalp DPC. The origin of this receptor is a man between 35 and 55 years old with alopecia areata. Some clones in this sample may be carry-over from other donors' samples. The material was whole blood, obtained in connection with sensitization to the hapten diphenylcyclopropenone (DPC).

Here the CDR3 reads CSVQGIDEQYF. CDR3 nucleotides: TGCAGTGTTCAGGGGATCGACGAGCAGTACTTC. The chain links TRBV20-1 to TRBJ2-7, with D maybe TRBD1 (6 bases). The CDR3 contains 11 residues. Trimming took off 7 bases at V and 5 bases at J, with 12 bases between the two ends. Looked up from germline, CDR1 is DFQATT and CDR2 is SNEGSKA (reference sequence).